This T cell receptor beta chain was observed in a study of technical replicates of blood from four donors. The germline V gene has CDR1 SGHDT and CDR2 YYEEEE. Deletions cut 4 bases from V and 2 bases from J, with 9 bases between. The CDR3 is 13 amino acids. Clones were read by immunoSEQ multiplex PCR, and TCRdb kept only the in-frame ones, dropping some. The table lists some 98,000 clones, around 95% of them singletons. This clonotype was obtained from a human donor in good health. The chain is built from TRBV5-6 and TRBJ1-2, with TRBD1 as a possible D gene (6 bases). The sequencing input was T cells isolated from PBMCs. The CDR3 protein is CASSVQGNYGYTF. The CDR3 DNA reads TGTGCCAGCAGCGTACAGGGAAACTATGGCTACACCTTC.